These T cell receptor beta chains were read from a single sample in a study of T cells after yellow fever vaccination. TCRdb used MiXCR to reprocess the 5' RACE reads, holding one entry per CDR3 protein. Of 300,000 to 400,000 distinct CDR3 sequences in the sample, 8% to 10% were seen once. Sequenced material: PBMCs, taken on the day of the first yellow fever vaccination. These receptors were collected from a man aged 18-30 years who received the YFV17D yellow fever vaccine. Each CDR3 is given with its conserved first and last residue. A D gene is named only where the DNA matches it firmly.

cdr3_length	v_call	d_call	j_call	cdr3_aa
15	TRBV20-1	-	TRBJ1-4	CSARDRAAGYEKLFF
16	TRBV11-1	TRBD2	TRBJ2-5	CASSFYGGVSQETQYF
15	TRBV6-2/TRBV6-3	TRBD1	TRBJ2-4	CASSTPGQVKNIQYF
14	TRBV18	-	TRBJ1-4	CASSPPGGAEKLFF
15	TRBV9	TRBD1	TRBJ1-2	CASSVDPTGVDGYTF
17	TRBV6-2/TRBV6-3	-	TRBJ2-6	CASSSIQGSSGANVLTF
14	TRBV20-1	-	TRBJ2-1	CSALTARLYNEQFF
17	TRBV1	-	TRBJ2-3	CTSSHDQVGGRGDTQYF
17	TRBV4-3	-	TRBJ2-3	CASSQDWSTGSTDTQYF
15	TRBV29-1	TRBD2	TRBJ2-5	CSVESTRGIQETQYF
13	TRBV7-2	-	TRBJ1-6	CASTLDGNSPLHF
17	TRBV7-8	TRBD1	TRBJ1-5	CASSLAYGTGNGQPQHF
15	TRBV20-1	TRBD1	TRBJ1-6	CSANWQGAGNSPLHF
15	TRBV19	TRBD2	TRBJ2-4	CASRSGGAAKNIQYF
14	TRBV5-4	TRBD1	TRBJ2-7	CASSNTGGRYEQYF
12	TRBV6-6	-	TRBJ1-1	CASQWDYTEAFF
17	TRBV19	TRBD2	TRBJ2-1	CASSIDKRIAGGPGQFF
13	TRBV12-3/TRBV12-4	-	TRBJ1-3	CASGSSSGNTIYF
13	TRBV18	-	TRBJ1-5	CASSPGSNQPQHF
15	TRBV7-3	-	TRBJ2-5	CASSLGGSGRETQYF
14	TRBV29-1	-	TRBJ2-1	CSATGPLSIDEQFF
16	TRBV5-1	TRBD2	TRBJ2-1	CASSLDSGGVYNEQFF
14	TRBV6-2/TRBV6-3	-	TRBJ1-5	CASSNSLVDQPQHF
13	TRBV20-1	-	TRBJ2-5	CSANGGGYETQYF
16	TRBV27	-	TRBJ1-5	CASSPDGDPSVKPQHF
14	TRBV20-1	-	TRBJ1-3	CSARGTDSGNTIYF
15	TRBV3-1	-	TRBJ2-5	CASSQGFGSRETQYF
16	TRBV6-2/TRBV6-3	-	TRBJ2-2	CASSAPPRANTGELFF
15	TRBV20-1	TRBD1	TRBJ1-4	CSAMTGDLMGEKLFF
15	TRBV7-7	-	TRBJ2-2	CASSLTAANTGELFF
14	TRBV7-9	TRBD1	TRBJ2-5	CASSLGQGEETQYF
11	TRBV29-1	-	TRBJ1-1	CSVDVFGEAFF
13	TRBV5-5	-	TRBJ2-3	CASSSPNLDTQYF
13	TRBV19	-	TRBJ1-5	CASSNSYNQPQHF
14	TRBV7-8	-	TRBJ1-1	CASSLEGPYYKAFF
12	TRBV10-3	-	TRBJ1-2	CAISEGTDGYTF
15	TRBV4-3	-	TRBJ1-2	CASSPEVGGNYGYTF
14	TRBV6-2/TRBV6-3	-	TRBJ2-7	CASNTQGGLHEQYF
16	TRBV7-2	-	TRBJ1-4	CASSFFVWGEDEKLFF
13	TRBV11-2	-	TRBJ2-7	CASSSYLYPEQYF
22	TRBV11-1	TRBD2	TRBJ2-1	CASSLGFKRWTSGPPEYNEQFF
16	TRBV6-2/TRBV6-3	TRBD2	TRBJ2-3	CASTLRRTSVPDTQYF
20	TRBV5-6	-	TRBJ1-3	CASSLGSVWWQGSTGNTIYF
14	TRBV5-1	TRBD1	TRBJ2-5	CASTDRGWGETQYF
15	TRBV6-1	TRBD1	TRBJ2-1	CASRETGGGGNEQFF
11	TRBV20-1	-	TRBJ1-1	CSARWNTEAFF
14	TRBV4-1	-	TRBJ1-1	CASSQETRNTEAFF
15	TRBV5-5	-	TRBJ1-1	CASSLVGLPNTEAFF